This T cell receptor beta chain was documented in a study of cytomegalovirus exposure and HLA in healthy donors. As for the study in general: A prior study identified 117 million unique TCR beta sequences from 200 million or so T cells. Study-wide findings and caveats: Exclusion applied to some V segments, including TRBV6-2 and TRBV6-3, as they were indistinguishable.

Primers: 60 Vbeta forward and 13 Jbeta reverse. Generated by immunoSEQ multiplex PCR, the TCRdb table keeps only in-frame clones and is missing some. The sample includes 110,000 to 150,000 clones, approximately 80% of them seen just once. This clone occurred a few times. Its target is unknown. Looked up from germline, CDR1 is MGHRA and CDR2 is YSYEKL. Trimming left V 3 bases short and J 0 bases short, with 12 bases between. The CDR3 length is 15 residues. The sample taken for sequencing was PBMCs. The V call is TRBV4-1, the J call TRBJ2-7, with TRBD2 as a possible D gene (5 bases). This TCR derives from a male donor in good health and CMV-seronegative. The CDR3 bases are TGCGCCAGCAGCCATGGGAGCGGTAGCTCCTACGAGCAGTACTTC. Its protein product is CASSHGSGSSYEQYF.